These 16 T cell receptor beta chains share one sample of origin, sequenced in a study of cytomegalovirus exposure and HLA in healthy donors. PCR used 60 Vbeta primers and 13 Jbeta primers. The protocol was immunoSEQ multiplex PCR, while the TCRdb copy is restricted to in-frame clones and leaves out a portion. The table shows around 100,000 clones, with over 65% occurring only once. Material: PBMCs. Source of these receptors: a young woman in good health and CMV-seronegative.

This chain connects TRBV27 to TRBJ2-1; possible D gene TRBD1, 5 bases. The CDR3 runs 14 residues. V was shortened by 6 bases and J by 9 bases, with 18 bases between the two germline ends. CDR1 is MNHEY and CDR2 is SMNVEV in the germline V gene (reference sequence). The CDR3 DNA is TGTGCCAGCAGAGGGGCGGTCTCTACAGGTGAGCAGTTCTTC. Residues: CASRGAVSTGEQFF.

The chain couples TRBV5-6 to TRBJ2-1; TRBD1 is a possible D gene (7 bases). The CDR3 sequence is 17 residues long. The germline V gene has CDR1 SGHDT and CDR2 YYEEEE. Trimming shortened V by 0 bases and J by 9 bases, and 22 bases separated the two germline ends. The CDR3 protein is CASSLGLGGGIRSEQFF. The CDR3 nucleotides are TGTGCCAGCAGCTTGGGGTTAGGGGGCGGGATTCGGAGTGAGCAGTTCTTC.

This sequence joins TRBV20-1 and TRBJ1-2, with D tentatively TRBD1 (5 bases). Per the germline V gene, CDR1 is DFQATT and CDR2 is SNEGSKA (reference sequence). This CDR3 is 11 amino acids long. V was clipped by 6 bases and J by 14 bases, with 19 bases between them. CDR3 loop: CSAPGIGYWTF. CDR3 sequence (DNA): TGCAGTGCGCCAGGGATAGGCTATTGGACCTTC.

This clone has just a few counts. This chain joins TRBV19 and TRBJ1-1, with D perhaps matching TRBD1 (6 bases). The V and J ends lost 3 bases and 1 base respectively, with 15 bases between them. CDR1 LNHDA and CDR2 SQIVND come from the germline V gene (reference sequence). The CDR3 has 16 amino acids. CDR3 region: CASSMFSGAWNTEAFF. Written as DNA, the CDR3 is TGTGCCAGTAGTATGTTTTCAGGGGCGTGGAACACTGAAGCTTTCTTT.

This chain joins TRBV4-1 and TRBJ2-7, with 11 bases lining up with TRBD1. Germline trimming cut 1 base from V and 6 bases from J; bases unmatched to any gene: 5. Germline CDR1 is MGHRA and CDR2 is YSYEKL. CDR3 size: 15 residues. The CDR3 here is CASSQARTGGIEQYF. Here the CDR3 DNA reads TGCGCCAGCAGCCAAGCGCGGACAGGGGGCATCGAGCAGTACTTC.

In this sample, this clone turned up a few times. The chain is built from TRBV6-6 and TRBJ2-7, with D maybe TRBD1 (6 bases). The CDR3 covers 14 residues. V was cut by 0 bases and J by 6 bases, with 12 bases left in between. Germline CDR1 is MNHNY and CDR2 is SVGAGI (reference sequence). CDR3 protein: CASSYSQGLGEQYF. DNA for the CDR3: TGTGCCAGCAGTTACTCTCAGGGGCTTGGCGAGCAGTACTTC.

To note about this clone: Other nucleotide sequences from this sample produce the same CDR3. This sequence joins TRBV19 and TRBJ2-7, with D tentatively TRBD1 (6 bases). V was cut by 10 bases and J by 1 base, with 8 bases left in between. Germline V gene data show CDR1 as LNHDA and CDR2 as SQIVND (reference sequence). The CDR3 totals 11 residues. The CDR3 bases are TGTGCCACAGGGGATTCCTACGAGCAGTACTTC. Its protein product is CATGDSYEQYF. Based on the CDR3 plus reference TRBV19 and TRBJ2-7, the full variable domain is DGGITQSPKYLFRKEGQNVTLSCEQNLNHDAMYWYRQDPGQGLRLIYYSQIVNDFQKGDIAEGYSVSREKKESFPLTVTSAQKNPTAFYLCATGDSYEQYFGPGTRLTVT.

This rearrangement joins TRBV6-5 to TRBJ1-1; the D is unclear. The CDR3 has 12 amino acids. V was pared by 7 bases and J by 1 base, with 7 bases between. Germline V CDR1 and CDR2: MNHEY, SVGAGI. The CDR3 protein is CASTTRNTEAFF. DNA of the CDR3: TGTGCCAGCACGACAAGGAACACTGAAGCTTTCTTT.

This chain joins TRBV2 and TRBJ2-7; D not certain. With 6 bases removed from V and 0 bases from J, the gap between germline ends came to 12 bases. The CDR3 totals 14 residues. The germline gives CDR1 SNHLY, CDR2 FYNNEI. The DNA for the CDR3 is TGTGCCAGCAGCTACGCCGGGTCCTCCTACGAGCAGTACTTC. Translated: CASSYAGSSYEQYF.

The V gene is TRBV29-1, the J gene TRBJ2-1; a weak D match, TRBD1 (6 bases). In germline, CDR1 is SQVTM, CDR2 ANQGSEA. Trimming took 4 bases from V and 6 from J, leaving 25 bases between them. The length of the CDR3 is 17 residues. DNA of the CDR3: TGCAGCGTTGGAATGAGGCAGATACAGGGAAGTTCCAATGAGCAGTTCTTC. Residues: CSVGMRQIQGSSNEQFF.

This chain links TRBV7-9 with TRBJ1-2, with D perhaps matching TRBD1 (5 bases). CDR3 length: 13 residues. CDR1 is SEHNR, CDR2 FQNEAQ, per germline (reference sequence). V lost 5 bases and J 6 bases, leaving 13 bases between the germline ends. The CDR3 DNA follows: TGTGCCAGCAGCGGAGACAGCCCCGATGGCTACACCTTC. This translates into CASSGDSPDGYTF.

V and J are TRBV5-5 and TRBJ2-1; D gene unclear. This CDR3 has 15 residues. The germline V gene has CDR1 SGHKS and CDR2 YYEKEE (reference sequence). Trimming took off 5 bases at V and 0 bases at J, with 12 bases between the two ends. For the CDR3, the DNA is TGTGCCAGCAGAATGACTGGAAGCTCCTACAATGAGCAGTTCTTC. Translation: CASRMTGSSYNEQFF.

The gene calls are TRBV4-2 and TRBJ2-5; 10 positions match TRBD2. CDR3 size: 19 residues. Trimming removed 1 base from V and 1 base from J; junction bases left unmatched: 12. Germline assignment: CDR1 LGHNA and CDR2 YNFKEQ. CDR3 DNA sequence: TGTGCCAGCAGCCAAGGAGGGCCGGCTAGCGGGGGACTCCAAGAGACCCAGTACTTC. This sequence encodes CASSQGGPASGGLQETQYF.

The V gene is TRBV2, the J gene TRBJ1-1, with 10 bases lining up with TRBD1. V lost 4 bases, J lost 5 bases, and 10 bases stayed unmatched. The CDR3 is made up of 16 amino acids. Per germline, CDR1 SNHLY and CDR2 FYNNEI. CDR3: CASSGDRGSLGTEAFF. The CDR3 nucleotides read TGTGCCAGCAGTGGGGACAGGGGAAGTTTAGGGACTGAAGCTTTCTTT.

The rearrangement joins TRBV7-9 to TRBJ1-1; no definite D call. This CDR3 spans 13 amino acids. Looked up from germline, CDR1 is SEHNR and CDR2 is FQNEAQ (reference sequence). With 10 bases removed from V and 8 bases from J, the gap between germline ends came to 20 bases. CDR3 coding DNA: TGTGCCATACTAATTTACTCCGGGAGGGAAGCTTTCTTT. This sequence encodes CAILIYSGREAFF.

The chain combines TRBV4-2 with TRBJ1-2, with 9 bases matching TRBD1. V shed 5 bases and J 7 bases; nucleotides not matched to a gene: 2. The CDR3 consists of 12 residues. Germline assignment: CDR1 LGHNA and CDR2 YNFKEQ. The CDR3: CASSGQGFGYTF. CDR3 nucleotides: TGTGCCAGCAGCGGACAGGGGTTTGGCTACACCTTC.